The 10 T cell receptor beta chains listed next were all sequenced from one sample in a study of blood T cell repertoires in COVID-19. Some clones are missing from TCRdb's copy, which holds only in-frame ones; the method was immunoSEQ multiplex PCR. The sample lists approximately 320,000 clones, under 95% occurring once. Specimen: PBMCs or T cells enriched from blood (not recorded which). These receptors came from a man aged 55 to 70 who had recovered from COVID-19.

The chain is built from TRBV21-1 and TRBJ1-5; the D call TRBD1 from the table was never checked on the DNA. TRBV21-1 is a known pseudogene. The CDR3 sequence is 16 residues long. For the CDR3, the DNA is TGTGCCAGCAGCAAAGGGGTGGACAGGGGCAGTCAGCCCCAGCATTTT. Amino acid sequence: CASSKGVDRGSQPQHF.

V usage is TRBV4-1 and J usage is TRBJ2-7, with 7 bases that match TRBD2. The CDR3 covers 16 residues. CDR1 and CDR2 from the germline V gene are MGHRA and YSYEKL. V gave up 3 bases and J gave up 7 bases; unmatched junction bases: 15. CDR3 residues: CASSQGGLGALWEQYF. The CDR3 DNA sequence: TGCGCCAGCAGCCAGGGGGGGTTAGGGGCCCTTTGGGAGCAGTACTTC.

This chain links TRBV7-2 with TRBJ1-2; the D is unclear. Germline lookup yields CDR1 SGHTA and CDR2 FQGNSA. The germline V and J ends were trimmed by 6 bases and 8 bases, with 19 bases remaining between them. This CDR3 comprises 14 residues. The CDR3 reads CASRLRREGSGYTF. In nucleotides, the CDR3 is TGTGCCAGCAGATTAAGAAGGGAGGGTAGCGGCTACACCTTC.

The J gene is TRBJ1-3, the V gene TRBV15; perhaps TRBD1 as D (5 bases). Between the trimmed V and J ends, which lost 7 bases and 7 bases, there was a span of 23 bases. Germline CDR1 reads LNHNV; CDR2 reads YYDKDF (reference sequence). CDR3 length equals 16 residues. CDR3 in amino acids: CATITRKAHRGNTIYF. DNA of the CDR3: TGTGCCACCATCACCCGTAAGGCTCACCGGGGGAACACCATATATTTT.

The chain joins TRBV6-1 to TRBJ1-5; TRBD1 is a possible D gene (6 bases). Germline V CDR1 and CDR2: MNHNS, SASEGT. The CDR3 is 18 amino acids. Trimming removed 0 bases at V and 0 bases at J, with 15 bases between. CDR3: CASSEARMRGISNQPQHF. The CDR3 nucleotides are TGTGCCAGCAGTGAAGCCAGAATGAGGGGGATTAGCAATCAGCCCCAGCATTTT.

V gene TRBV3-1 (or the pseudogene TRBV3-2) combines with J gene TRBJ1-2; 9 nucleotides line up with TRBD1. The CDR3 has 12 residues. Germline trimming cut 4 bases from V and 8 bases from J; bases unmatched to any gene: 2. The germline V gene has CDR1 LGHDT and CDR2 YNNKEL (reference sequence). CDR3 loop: CASSRTGEGYTF. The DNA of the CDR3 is TGTGCCAGCAGCCGGACAGGGGAGGGCTACACCTTC.

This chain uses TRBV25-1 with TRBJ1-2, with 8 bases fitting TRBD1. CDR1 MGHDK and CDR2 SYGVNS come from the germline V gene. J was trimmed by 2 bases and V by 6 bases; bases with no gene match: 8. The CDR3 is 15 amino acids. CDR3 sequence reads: CASSPYTGGNYGYTF. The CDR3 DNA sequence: TGTGCCAGCAGCCCGTATACAGGGGGGAACTATGGCTACACCTTC.

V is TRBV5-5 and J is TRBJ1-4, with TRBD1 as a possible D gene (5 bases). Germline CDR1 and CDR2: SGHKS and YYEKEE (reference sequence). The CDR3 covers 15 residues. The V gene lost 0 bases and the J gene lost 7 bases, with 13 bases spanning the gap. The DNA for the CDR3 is TGTGCCAGCAGCTTGGGGACAATTCCAAGTGAAAAACTGTTTTTT. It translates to CASSLGTIPSEKLFF. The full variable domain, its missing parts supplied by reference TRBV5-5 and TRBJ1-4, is DAGVTQSPTHLIKTRGQQVTLRCSPISGHKSVSWYQQVLGQGPQFIFQYYEKEERGRGNFPDRFSARQFPNYSSELNVNALLLGDSALYLCASSLGTIPSEKLFFGSGTQLSVL.

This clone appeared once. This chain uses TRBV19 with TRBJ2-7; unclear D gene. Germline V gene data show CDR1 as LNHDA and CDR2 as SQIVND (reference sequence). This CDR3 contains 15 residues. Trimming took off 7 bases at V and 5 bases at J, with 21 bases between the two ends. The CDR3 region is CASTPATSKTDEQYF. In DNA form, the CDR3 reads TGTGCCAGTACCCCTGCGACAAGCAAAACCGACGAGCAGTACTTC.

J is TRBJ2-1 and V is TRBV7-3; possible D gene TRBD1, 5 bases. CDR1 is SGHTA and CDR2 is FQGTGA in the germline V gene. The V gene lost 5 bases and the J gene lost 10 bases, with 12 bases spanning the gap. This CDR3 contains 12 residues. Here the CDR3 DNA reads TGTGCCAGCAGCCCAGGGCTGGGCGAGCAGTTCTTC. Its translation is CASSPGLGEQFF.